Given below is one T cell receptor (beta chain) in context. Per the study methods: Estimated nucleated cell counts came from reference gene primer amplification. Assay: immunoSEQ multiplex PCR; the TCRdb copy retains only in-frame clones and omits some. V, J and clone size reflect that table, while D and trimming were determined from the DNA. The data hold around 250,000 clones, with around 86% observed a single time. This sample was included in a study of blood T cell repertoires in COVID-19. The wider study: Donors in the United States, Italy and Spain gave samples during acute or convalescent COVID-19. PBMCs, B-cell-depleted T cells, or T cells were the source of the cDNA or gDNA that made up the material.

Germline CDR1 MNHEY, CDR2 SVGAGI. The CDR3 is made up of 14 amino acids. J was trimmed by 2 bases and V by 2 bases; bases with no gene match: 1. This rearrangement joins TRBV6-5 to TRBJ2-7, with 9 bases fitting TRBD2. Sequenced sample: peripheral blood. This receptor was taken from a man aged 35 to 55 with active or convalescent COVID-19. CDR3 nucleotides: TGTGCCAGCAGTTACCAGCGGGGGGCCTACGAGCAGTACTTC. Translated: CASSYQRGAYEQYF.